This section outlines one TCR beta chain sequence together with its context. In TCRdb, the RT-PCR reads were re-called with MiXCR into one record per CDR3 protein. The data contain about 200,000 distinct CDR3 sequences, about 37% of them singletons. CDR3 length: 14 amino acids. Per germline, CDR1 GTSNPN and CDR2 SVGIG (reference sequence). Trimming took off 1 base at V and 5 bases at J, with 14 bases between the two ends. The sample originates from a study of patients and donors after allogeneic stem cell transplantation. The chain has TRBV30 and TRBJ1-2; D not certain. The receptor's source is a human donor who was either an allogeneic HSCT recipient or a stem cell or donor lymphocyte infusion donor (not recorded which). It is not recorded whose cells these are; they may come from a transplant donor. The specimen was blood, either unsorted or a sorted T cell fraction (not recorded which). CDR3 nucleotide sequence: TGTGCCTGGAGTGAGCGACCTCTTTGGTATGGCTACACCTTC. Translation: CAWSERPLWYGYTF.